A selection of T cell receptor beta chains follows, all from one sample in a study of blood T cell repertoires in COVID-19. Here immunoSEQ multiplex PCR was the method, and the copy in TCRdb shows in-frame clones only, minus some. Here the sample spans about 210,000 clones, 82% being singletons. Sequenced sample: peripheral blood. These receptors all come from a woman between 40 and 50 years old with acute or convalescent COVID-19. Each CDR3 is given without its conserved first and last residue. A clone size is listed for some rows: how often the clone was seen (once, few, many), or a class if it is expanded.

j_call clone_size v_call cdr3_aa
TRBJ2-7 - TRBV9 ASSAGQGIEQY
TRBJ1-2 few TRBV5-1 ASSSGTGAYGYT
TRBJ1-1 once TRBV30 AWREGGTEAF
TRBJ1-2 few TRBV6-5 ASKLTGKNYGYT
TRBJ2-5 - TRBV18 ASSLGQVFGETQY
TRBJ1-1 few TRBV29-1 SVPGQGLLSGTEAF
TRBJ1-1 - TRBV3-1/TRBV3-2 ASSVEAYTEAF
TRBJ1-2 once TRBV2 ASREGDRGHGYT
TRBJ2-2 - TRBV4-3 ASSQGTSGDFANTGELF
TRBJ1-2 - TRBV7-2 ASSPEGYGYT
TRBJ2-3 - TRBV5-1 ASSLGGNTDTQY
TRBJ1-3 - TRBV7-7 ASSFSTGKTPGSGNTIY
TRBJ2-3 - TRBV6-5 ASSYSLLDTQY
TRBJ2-7 - TRBV7-8 ASSFSGGANNEQY
TRBJ2-1 - TRBV20-1 SAYYNEQF
TRBJ2-3 - TRBV7-3 ASSLSSGGDTQY
TRBJ2-3 - TRBV5-6 ASSWTFSGRLKDTQY
TRBJ2-5 - TRBV7-9 ASSPPTGLQETQY
TRBJ1-2 few TRBV19 ASRAQGVGPDYYT
TRBJ2-2 - TRBV5-1 ASKAGTGELF
TRBJ2-3 - TRBV19 ASRHTGNTDTQY
TRBJ1-2 - TRBV19 ASSMGQGPNIYGYT
TRBJ1-5 - TRBV7-2 ASSRDSSNQPQH
TRBJ2-3 - TRBV7-6 ASSLFDKPTDTQY
TRBJ2-2 - TRBV11-2 ASSRQGNTGELF
TRBJ2-2 - TRBV19 ASSTTSGGASGELF
TRBJ1-5 - TRBV29-1 SVEYEGGQPQH
TRBJ2-3 once TRBV6-5 ASSPISPTDTQY
TRBJ2-1 - TRBV9 ASSRREPYNEQF
TRBJ2-7 - TRBV5-5 ASSSAGGLSYEQY
TRBJ1-3 - TRBV5-4 ASSLIGASGNTIY
TRBJ2-1 - TRBV18 ASSRDTGLNEQF
TRBJ2-1 - TRBV24-1 ATSWGESYNEQF
TRBJ1-6 - TRBV27 ASSLWPISPLH
TRBJ2-7 - TRBV20-1 SASAGGSYEQY
TRBJ2-3 - TRBV2 ASGLAGATDTQY
TRBJ1-3 once TRBV10-3 AISDPKRGSSGNTIY
TRBJ2-3 - TRBV12-5 ASGPTGLAGVADTQY
TRBJ2-3 - TRBV11-3 ASSLSGGTETDTQY
TRBJ2-1 - TRBV5-1 ASSLLAKYNEQF
TRBJ2-5 few TRBV13 ASSLRLAGTEYQETQY
TRBJ1-3 - TRBV19 ATGGLTVTGNTIY
TRBJ2-7 - TRBV25-1 ASSERGFSYEQY
TRBJ2-1 - TRBV10-3 AIRPRTSGYNEQF
TRBJ2-3 - TRBV18 ASSPLTIAGEDTQY
TRBJ2-3 - TRBV10-1 ASRSPGQGTTDTQY
TRBJ1-1 - TRBV6-5 ASSRTGNTEAF
TRBJ1-2 few TRBV11-2 ASSLAGTGPLVYGYT
TRBJ1-4 - TRBV3-1/TRBV3-2 ASSHSYRTTNEKLF
TRBJ1-4 - TRBV2 ASNLQGPTNEKLF
TRBJ2-1 - TRBV30 AWSVRRLAINEQF